These 10 T cell receptor beta chains originate from one sample sequenced in a study of cytomegalovirus exposure and HLA in healthy donors. Vbeta (60) and Jbeta (13) primers were used in the PCR. Only in-frame clones appear in the TCRdb table, and some are missing; sequencing was by immunoSEQ multiplex PCR. This sample yields over 250,000 clones, of which 86% are seen a single time; about 4% belongs to the top ten. Material: PBMCs. These receptors were collected from a man in his forties in good health and CMV-seropositive.

The V gene is TRBV19, the J gene TRBJ1-1; D is ambiguous. This CDR3 contains 12 residues. Per the germline V gene, CDR1 is LNHDA and CDR2 is SQIVND (reference sequence). V was shortened by 3 bases and J by 8 bases, with 10 bases between the two germline ends. CDR3 amino acids: CASSMRAREAFF. In nucleotides, the CDR3 is TGTGCCAGTAGTATGCGCGCCAGGGAAGCTTTCTTT.

The chain uses TRBV6-6 and TRBJ1-5; the D gene is possibly TRBD1 (5 bases). Trimming stripped 5 bases from V and 1 base from J, with 12 bases between. CDR1 is MNHNY and CDR2 is SVGAGI in the germline V gene (reference sequence). The CDR3 is 15 residues long. CDR3 residues: CASSPRSGSNQPQHF. The CDR3 region has the DNA TGTGCCAGCAGTCCCCGGTCAGGGAGCAATCAGCCCCAGCATTTT.

This clone was seen just once. CDR3 sequence reads: CASSLASGLAGAETQYF. CDR3 coding DNA: TGTGCCAGCAGCTTAGCGTCGGGACTAGCGGGAGCAGAGACCCAGTACTTC. This chain links TRBV7-9 with TRBJ2-5; 14 bases agree with TRBD2. The germline V gene encodes CDR1 SEHNR and CDR2 FQNEAQ (reference sequence). This CDR3 has 17 residues. The V and J ends lost 0 bases and 4 bases, in that order; junction bases with no gene match: 4.

In its sample, this clone was seen once. This chain links TRBV7-9 with TRBJ2-5; possible D gene TRBD2, 5 bases. CDR3 size: 17 residues. The germline V gene has CDR1 SEHNR and CDR2 FQNEAQ (reference sequence). Trimming cost V 7 bases and J 1 base, with 22 bases left between them. The CDR3 reads CASTTYQKPGSQETQYF. The CDR3 DNA reads TGTGCCAGCACCACCTATCAAAAACCGGGATCCCAAGAGACCCAGTACTTC. Complete variable domain (other parts from reference TRBV7-9 and TRBJ2-5): DTGVSQNPRHKITKRGQNVTFRCDPISEHNRLYWYRQTLGQGPEFLTYFQNEAQLEKSRLLSDRFSAERPKGSFSTLEIQRTEQGDSAMYLCASTTYQKPGSQETQYFGPGTRLLVL.

This clone was counted a single time. J is TRBJ1-1 and V is TRBV7-3; 7 positions match TRBD1. The CDR3 has 16 residues. CDR1 is SGHTA and CDR2 is FQGTGA in the germline V gene. V gave up 0 bases and J gave up 2 bases; unmatched junction bases: 6. This chain's CDR3 is CASSLTRRGRNTEAFF. Written as DNA, the CDR3 is TGTGCCAGCAGCTTAACGAGAAGGGGGCGAAACACTGAAGCTTTCTTT.

V and J are TRBV7-9 and TRBJ1-2; TRBD1 might be the D (6 bases). The CDR3 consists of 14 residues. Trimming removed 5 bases from V and 1 base from J, with 11 bases in between. The germline gives CDR1 SEHNR, CDR2 FQNEAQ (reference sequence). CDR3 in amino acids: CASSPWTDNYGYTF. The DNA for the CDR3 is TGTGCCAGCAGCCCCTGGACAGATAACTATGGCTACACCTTC.

The rearrangement uses TRBV2 and TRBJ1-4; weak D call: TRBD1 (5 bases). With 3 bases removed from V and 3 bases from J, the gap between germline ends came to 14 bases. Germline lookup yields CDR1 SNHLY and CDR2 FYNNEI. This CDR3 has 16 amino acids. The CDR3 reads CASSDSLTDPNEKLFF. The DNA for the CDR3 is TGTGCCAGCAGTGATTCTCTGACAGACCCTAATGAAAAACTGTTTTTT. Full variable domain (remainder filled in from reference TRBV2 and TRBJ1-4): EPEVTQTPSHQVTQMGQEVILRCVPISNHLYFYWYRQILGQKVEFLVSFYNNEISEKSEIFDDQFSVERPDGSNFTLKIRSTKLEDSAMYFCASSDSLTDPNEKLFFGSGTQLSVL.

The chain combines TRBV6-5 with TRBJ2-1, with D perhaps TRBD2 (6 bases). The CDR3 is 14 residues long. Trimming took 6 bases from V and 3 from J, leaving 12 bases between them. Germline lookup yields CDR1 MNHEY and CDR2 SVGAGI. The CDR3 reads CASRSGLGYNEQFF. The DNA of the CDR3 is TGTGCCAGCAGGTCGGGACTCGGCTACAATGAGCAGTTCTTC.

The V call is TRBV5-4, the J call TRBJ2-1; tentatively, D is TRBD1 (5 bases). The CDR3 extends over 13 amino acids. Per germline, CDR1 SGHNT and CDR2 YYREEE (reference sequence). The ends were cut back, 4 bases at V and 3 bases at J, with 8 bases in the middle. The CDR3, as DNA: TGTGCCAGCAGCCAAAGGGGCTACAATGAGCAGTTCTTC. Its translation is CASSQRGYNEQFF.

V usage is TRBV28 and J usage is TRBJ2-7; TRBD2 agrees at 7 bases. CDR3 size: 17 residues. CDR1 MDHEN and CDR2 SYDVKM come from the germline V gene. V lost 3 bases to trimming and J lost 2 bases; unmatched junction nucleotides: 13. DNA of the CDR3: TGTGCCAGCAGTTTGTGGCAAACTACCGGACTAGCCTACGAGCAGTACTTC. The encoded protein is CASSLWQTTGLAYEQYF.